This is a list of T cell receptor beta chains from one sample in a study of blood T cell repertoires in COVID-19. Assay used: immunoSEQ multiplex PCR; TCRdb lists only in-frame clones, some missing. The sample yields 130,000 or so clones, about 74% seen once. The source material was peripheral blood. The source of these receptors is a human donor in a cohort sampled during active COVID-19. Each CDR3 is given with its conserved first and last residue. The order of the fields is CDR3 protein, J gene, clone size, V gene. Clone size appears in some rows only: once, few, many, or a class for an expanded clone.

CDR3aa: CASSYLAGGQETQYF; j_gene: TRBJ2-5; abundance: -; v_gene: TRBV6-2/TRBV6-3
CDR3aa: CNVRGGPHEQFF; j_gene: TRBJ2-1; abundance: -; v_gene: TRBV29-1
CDR3aa: CASSLAGSSYEQYF; j_gene: TRBJ2-7; abundance: once; v_gene: TRBV11-2
CDR3aa: CASSSREGYSNQPQHF; j_gene: TRBJ1-5; abundance: -; v_gene: TRBV6-6
CDR3aa: CASSEGAGGSHTF; j_gene: TRBJ1-2; abundance: -; v_gene: TRBV6-1
CDR3aa: CASSQLFSGANVLTF; j_gene: TRBJ2-6; abundance: few; v_gene: TRBV3-1/TRBV3-2
CDR3aa: CATSRPRDRHPGNTIYF; j_gene: TRBJ1-3; abundance: -; v_gene: TRBV15
CDR3aa: CASSLNRQSSYEQYF; j_gene: TRBJ2-7; abundance: -; v_gene: TRBV5-1
CDR3aa: CASSLAEGPAFF; j_gene: TRBJ1-1; abundance: -; v_gene: TRBV7-9
CDR3aa: CASSPLREQFF; j_gene: TRBJ2-1; abundance: -; v_gene: TRBV6-2/TRBV6-3
CDR3aa: CASSITVQNGYTF; j_gene: TRBJ1-2; abundance: -; v_gene: TRBV19
CDR3aa: CASSQVVAGVTNTGELFF; j_gene: TRBJ2-2; abundance: -; v_gene: TRBV4-1
CDR3aa: CATGDREAQPQHF; j_gene: TRBJ1-5; abundance: -; v_gene: TRBV24-1
CDR3aa: CASSSTWTSGGANTQYF; j_gene: TRBJ2-3; abundance: once; v_gene: TRBV28
CDR3aa: CASSYRESYEQYF; j_gene: TRBJ2-7; abundance: -; v_gene: TRBV6-5
CDR3aa: CASSSTWTLEGWEQYF; j_gene: TRBJ2-7; abundance: -; v_gene: TRBV7-8
CDR3aa: CASSHGTSPLLVYEQYF; j_gene: TRBJ2-7; abundance: -; v_gene: TRBV5-4
CDR3aa: CASSRTTYNEQFF; j_gene: TRBJ2-1; abundance: -; v_gene: TRBV6-5
CDR3aa: CASSSGTSVYNEQFF; j_gene: TRBJ2-1; abundance: -; v_gene: TRBV11-2
CDR3aa: CASSSTVTNEKLFF; j_gene: TRBJ1-4; abundance: -; v_gene: TRBV19
CDR3aa: CASIDTGGMNTEAFF; j_gene: TRBJ1-1; abundance: -; v_gene: TRBV27
CDR3aa: CASSDWSYEQYF; j_gene: TRBJ2-7; abundance: once; v_gene: TRBV10-2
CDR3aa: CASSSWTGGFGNTIYF; j_gene: TRBJ1-3; abundance: -; v_gene: TRBV28
CDR3aa: CASSEALHSEIYEQYF; j_gene: TRBJ2-7; abundance: -; v_gene: TRBV6-1
CDR3aa: CASSYRQRNTEAFF; j_gene: TRBJ1-1; abundance: -; v_gene: TRBV5-5